The 2 T cell receptor beta chains below all came from one sample that was sequenced in a study of T cell responses to AZD1222 COVID-19 vaccine. Here immunoSEQ multiplex PCR was the method, and the copy in TCRdb shows in-frame clones only, minus some. The repertoire holds some 170,000 clones, with just under 95% as singletons. The material sequenced was peripheral blood, taken 28 days after the second dose of the MenACWY control vaccine. The receptors were gathered from an adult who received the MenACWY meningococcal vaccine as a control.

This clone was observed a single time. A read error may produce the germline difference seen at one junction end. V gene TRBV30 combines with J gene TRBJ1-6, with D possibly being TRBD1 (6 bases). The CDR3 has 13 residues. Germline lookup yields CDR1 GTSNPN and CDR2 SVGIG (reference sequence). DNA of the CDR3: TGTGCCTCGAGTGGGACAAATAATTCACCCCTCCACTTT. This gives the protein CASSGTNNSPLHF.

The chain has TRBV4-2 and TRBJ1-4; no definite D call. The CDR3 sequence is 15 residues long. Germline V gene data show CDR1 as LGHNA and CDR2 as YNFKEQ. The ends were cut back, 1 base at V and 4 bases at J, with 10 bases in the middle. CDR3 region: CASSQAGQNNEKLFF. The CDR3 DNA reads TGTGCCAGCAGCCAAGCAGGCCAGAATAATGAAAAACTGTTTTTT.